This TCR beta chain originates from a study of T-cell memory formation after mild COVID-19 (dated by TCRdb to the early 2020s). Some background on the complete study: TCR sequence clusters from the two donors were largely donor specific. Longitudinal TCRalpha and TCRbeta repertoire sequencing tracked T-cell clones expanding and contracting after mild COVID-19 in a couple of donors. The cohort was made up of two young adult volunteers, one female and one male, who were previously healthy. Study-level results and caveats: Some responding clones were found in pre-infection memory, which suggests that pre-existing cross-reactive memory T cells took part in the SARS-CoV-2 response. Contracting CD4+ clones turned up mainly in the CM and EM memory subsets, whereas EMRA was where CD8+ clones were enriched. The second-wave clones that peaked on day 37 were not confirmed to be SARS-CoV-2 specific. Clones that contracted from day 15 to 85 showed balanced CD4/CD8 phenotypes, whereas a second wave of clones that expanded from day 15 to 37 leaned towards CD4+. The study covered only a couple of mild cases, and larger cohorts including severe cases with pre-infection samples were considered necessary.

This clonotype was observed a handful of times. The target of this receptor is not known. No qualities accompany the bases; no much larger clone lies one base away. The germline V gene (reference sequence) specifies MNHNY as CDR1 and SVGAGI as CDR2. A distance of 5 bases separates the germline ends of V and J, which lose 3 bases and 1 base respectively. The CDR3 runs 13 amino acids, cysteine and phenylalanine included. Left in the record is the CDR3 DNA by itself, 39 bases read in frame from the first base. Ficoll-Paque density gradient centrifugation was used to isolate PBMCs. TCRdb shows the sequencer as Illumina NovaSeq 6000. TCRalpha and TCRbeta cDNA libraries were built by 5'RACE with constant-segment primers, adding sample barcodes and unique molecular identifiers. RNA was extracted from every sample with Trizol reagent. Amplification of the libraries took two PCR steps, and the second step added a second sample barcode plus Illumina TruSeq adapters. Sequencing of the libraries was done on an Illumina NovaSeq, producing 2 x 150 bp paired-end reads. Processing in the source paper ran as follows. The reads were demultiplexed and collapsed into UMI-guided consensus sequences using migec v1.2.7. Using mixcr v2.1.11, UMI consensuses were aligned to TRA and TRB V and J templates and then assembled into clonotypes. Clonotypes were classified as expanded or contracted when called significant by both edgeR and NoisET, with noise models trained on biological replicates. edgeR calls used a false discovery rate-adjusted p below 0.01 and a log2 fold-change threshold of 1. As an exploratory analysis of dynamics, max-normalized trajectories of the 1000 most abundant clonotypes were examined with PCA combined with hierarchical clustering. Separately sequenced CD4+ and CD8+ repertoires were used to assign the CD4 or CD8 phenotype of responding clones. TCRdb redid the processing of the public reads, applying fastp at Q25 and MiXCR, and retained in-frame beta chains. Rows are combined by CDR3 protein, so each entry shows the most common genes and DNA. TCRdb, rather than the study authors, made the V and J calls. The sample table contains a few hundred thousand distinct CDR3 sequences; only one count was recorded for roughly 25% of them. The leading ten clones occupy approximately 12% of the sample.

This sequence was found in an adult woman who had mild COVID-19 (a few samples of this study predate the infection). The sample titles of this study are shuffled in the database, so cell type and time point are left out; the donor was told from shared clones. The sequence links TRBV6-6 to TRBJ2-3; the D gene remains uncertain. Specimen: PBMCs or a T cell subset sorted from them (not recorded which). The CDR3 protein: CASSYEGTDTQYF. At the DNA level, the sequence is TGTGCCAGCAGTTATGAGGGCACAGATACGCAGTATTTT.